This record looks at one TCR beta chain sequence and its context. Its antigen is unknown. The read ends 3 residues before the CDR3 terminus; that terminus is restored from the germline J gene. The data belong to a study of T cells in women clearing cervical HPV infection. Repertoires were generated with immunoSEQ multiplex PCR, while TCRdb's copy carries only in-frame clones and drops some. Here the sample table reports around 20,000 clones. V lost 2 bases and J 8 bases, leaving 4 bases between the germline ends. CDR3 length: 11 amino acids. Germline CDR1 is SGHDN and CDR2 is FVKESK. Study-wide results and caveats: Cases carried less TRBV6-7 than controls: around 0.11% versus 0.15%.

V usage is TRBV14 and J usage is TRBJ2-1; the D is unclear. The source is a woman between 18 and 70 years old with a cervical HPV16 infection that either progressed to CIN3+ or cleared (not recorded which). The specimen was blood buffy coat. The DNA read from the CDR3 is TGTGCCAGCAGCCAATCGTATGAG. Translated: CASSQSYE. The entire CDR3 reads CASSQSYEQFF.